This TCR beta chain stems from a study of T cells of healthy individuals. TCRdb analysed the 5' RACE reads with MiXCR anew, one entry per CDR3 protein. The repertoire holds fewer than 75,000 distinct CDR3 sequences, with around 15% as singletons. The CDR3 runs 15 residues. Looked up from germline, CDR1 is SEHNR and CDR2 is FQNEAQ (reference sequence). The germline V and J ends were trimmed by 2 bases and 4 bases, with 12 bases remaining between them. The chain links TRBV7-9 to TRBJ2-4; no clear D gene. The TCR sequence derives from a human donor in good health. This chain's CDR3 is CASSLLKDLKNIQYF. The CDR3 coding sequence is TGTGCCAGCAGCTTATTGAAGGACCTGAAAAACATTCAGTACTTC.